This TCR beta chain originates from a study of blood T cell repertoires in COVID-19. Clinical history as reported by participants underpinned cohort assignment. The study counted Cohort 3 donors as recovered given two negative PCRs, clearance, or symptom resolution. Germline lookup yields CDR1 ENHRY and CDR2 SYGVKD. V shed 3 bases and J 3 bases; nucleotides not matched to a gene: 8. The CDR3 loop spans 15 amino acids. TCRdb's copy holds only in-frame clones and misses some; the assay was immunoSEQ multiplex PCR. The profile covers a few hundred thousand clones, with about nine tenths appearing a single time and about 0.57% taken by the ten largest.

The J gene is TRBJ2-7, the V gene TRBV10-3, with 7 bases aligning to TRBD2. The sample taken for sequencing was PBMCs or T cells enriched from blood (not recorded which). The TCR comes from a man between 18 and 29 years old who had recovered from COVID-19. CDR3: CAISDYGGRGYEQYF. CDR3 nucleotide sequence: TGTGCCATCAGTGACTATGGCGGGAGAGGCTACGAGCAGTACTTC.